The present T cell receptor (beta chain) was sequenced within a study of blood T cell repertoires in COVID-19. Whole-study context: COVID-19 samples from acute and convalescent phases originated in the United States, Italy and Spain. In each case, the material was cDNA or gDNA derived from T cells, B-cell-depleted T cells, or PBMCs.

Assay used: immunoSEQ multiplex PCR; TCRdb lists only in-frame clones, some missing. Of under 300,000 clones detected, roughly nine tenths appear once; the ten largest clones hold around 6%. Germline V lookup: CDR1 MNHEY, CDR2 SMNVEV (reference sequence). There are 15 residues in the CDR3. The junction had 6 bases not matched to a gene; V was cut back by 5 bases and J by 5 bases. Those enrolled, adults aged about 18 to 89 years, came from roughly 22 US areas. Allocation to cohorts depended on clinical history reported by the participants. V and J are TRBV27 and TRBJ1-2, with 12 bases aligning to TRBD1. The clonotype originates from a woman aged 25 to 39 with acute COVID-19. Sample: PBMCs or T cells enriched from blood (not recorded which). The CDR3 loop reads CASSPGQGAFYGYTF. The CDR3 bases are TGTGCCAGCAGTCCGGGACAGGGGGCGTTTTATGGCTACACCTTC.